A few counts support the clone carrying this T cell receptor beta chain. The antigen is undetermined. The record originates from a study of response to subunit inactivated influenza vaccine. TCRdb called the RT-PCR reads again in MiXCR, with one record for every CDR3 protein. Found here are hundreds of thousands of distinct CDR3 sequences, around 9.9% of them singletons; the top ten hold 12%. V was clipped by 4 bases and J by 2 bases, with 10 bases between them. CDR1 and CDR2 from the germline V gene are ENHRY and SYGVKD. There are 14 residues in the CDR3. General study findings and limits: Each seasonal flu vaccination may recruit only limited new T cells, authors suggested.

The source of this sequence is a man in his fifties or sixties who received an inactivated influenza vaccine. Source: PBMCs from blood, taken about 40 days after vaccination. The V and J genes are TRBV10-3 and TRBJ2-3; tentative D call: TRBD1 (6 bases). The CDR3 sequence is CAISVRGSTDTQYF. In nucleotides, the CDR3 is TGTGCCATCAGTGTTAGGGGGTCCACAGATACGCAGTATTTT.